This record looks at one T cell receptor beta chain sequence and its context. What it recognizes is unknown. The read comes to an end 3 residues before the CDR3 does, leaving the germline J gene to fill in the end. The data derive from a study of T cells in women clearing cervical HPV infection. Looking at the study overall: For cases, blood was sampled a median about 140 days after lesion detection, interquartile range roughly 90 to 230 days. Whole-study findings and limits: CIN3+ cases had significantly higher TCR richness than controls; evenness did not differ. Cases and controls were distinguished at AUC 0.83 by richness and V genes. TRBV6-7 abundance was lower in cases than controls (about 0.099% versus 0.16%).

V shed 3 bases and J shed 3 bases, with 8 bases lying between them. The germline V gene has CDR1 KGHSH and CDR2 LQKENI. There are 13 residues in the CDR3. TCRdb keeps only in-frame clones here, not all; method: immunoSEQ multiplex PCR. The sample totals around 48,000 clones. The chain links TRBV18 to TRBJ2-5; D uncertain. The TCR sequence derives from a woman between 18 and 70 years old with a cervical HPV16 infection that either progressed to CIN3+ or cleared (not recorded which). Sample: blood buffy coat. This chain's CDR3 is CASSPDLEETQYF. Incomplete CDR3 DNA: TGTGCCAGCTCACCTGACTTGGAAGAGACC.